This is a list of T cell receptor beta chains from one sample in a study of T cell changes during pregnancy in multiple sclerosis. Generated by immunoSEQ multiplex PCR, the TCRdb table keeps only in-frame clones and is missing some. The sample lists fewer than 40,000 clones, 90% occurring once. The sample in question was CD8+ T cells from peripheral blood mononuclear cells, obtained in the first trimester of pregnancy. These receptors all come from a female donor with multiple sclerosis, enrolled in a pregnancy study. The CDR3 runs from the conserved cysteine through the conserved F or W.

j_gene	v_gene	CDR3aa
TRBJ2-7	TRBV7-9	CASSFSVYEQYF
TRBJ2-3	TRBV5-1	CASSLVGTGSTDTQYF
TRBJ2-7	TRBV4-1	CASTPIAGAYEQYF
TRBJ2-7	TRBV4-1	CASSQVNGDEQYF
TRBJ1-4	TRBV4-1	CASSPPPAGFKNEKLFF
TRBJ2-5	TRBV9	CASSPRVGTGFETQYF
TRBJ2-3	TRBV19	CASSPWDSASTDTQYF
TRBJ2-3	TRBV5-6	CASSLWGVADTQYF
TRBJ1-1	TRBV4-1	CASSSRTSLSTEAFF
TRBJ2-4	TRBV27	CASSLSSGPLAKNIQYF
TRBJ2-7	TRBV2	CASDRLAGGQGGEQYF
TRBJ2-3	TRBV7-9	CASSSPSGRAPDTQYF
TRBJ2-3	TRBV27	CASSRSSAGTDTQYF
TRBJ1-1	TRBV7-9	CASSLAQGAGTEAFF
TRBJ2-3	TRBV19	CATQASGSIGDTQYF
TRBJ2-7	TRBV5-1	CASREGSYEQYF
TRBJ2-7	TRBV11-2	CASSLVLGTSYEQYF
TRBJ1-2	TRBV19	CASSPLPTGGINYGYTF
TRBJ1-2	TRBV9	CASTDRVHGYTF
TRBJ1-1	TRBV5-1	CASSVDGQGPTEAFF
TRBJ2-5	TRBV2	CASSSGLKETQYF
TRBJ1-1	TRBV28	CASSPGDRGPFMNTEAFF
TRBJ2-1	TRBV4-3	CASSQDRTTGYNEQFF
TRBJ1-5	TRBV7-8	CASSLGQFLAHSNQPQHF
TRBJ2-3	TRBV10-3	CAISEYSSHTDTQYF
TRBJ2-1	TRBV7-9	CASSLGSGRVNNEQFF
TRBJ1-4	TRBV7-9	CASSLAAGTGYEKLFF
TRBJ2-7	TRBV6-6	CASSSTGNSYEQYF
TRBJ2-2	TRBV29-1	CSAPTNTGELFF
.	TRBV29-1	CSVARTGTYEQYF
TRBJ2-5	TRBV18	CASSPPIYGETQYF
TRBJ2-3	TRBV13	CASSLSAGLSDTQYF
TRBJ1-1	TRBV27	CASTPRQGIIGAEAFF
TRBJ2-3	TRBV6-5	CASRSGADTQYF
TRBJ2-1	TRBV7-6	CASSLLGLADLNEQFF
TRBJ2-7	TRBV5-1	CASSLATSYEQYF
TRBJ2-7	TRBV11-1	CASSPSKERVDYEQYF
TRBJ2-1	TRBV28	CASRPGASYNEQFF
TRBJ2-3	TRBV27	CASSLFGGEGLGDTQYF
TRBJ2-1	TRBV7-2	CASSLVLVRDEQFF
TRBJ2-1	TRBV6-6	CASSWDNDSYNEQFF